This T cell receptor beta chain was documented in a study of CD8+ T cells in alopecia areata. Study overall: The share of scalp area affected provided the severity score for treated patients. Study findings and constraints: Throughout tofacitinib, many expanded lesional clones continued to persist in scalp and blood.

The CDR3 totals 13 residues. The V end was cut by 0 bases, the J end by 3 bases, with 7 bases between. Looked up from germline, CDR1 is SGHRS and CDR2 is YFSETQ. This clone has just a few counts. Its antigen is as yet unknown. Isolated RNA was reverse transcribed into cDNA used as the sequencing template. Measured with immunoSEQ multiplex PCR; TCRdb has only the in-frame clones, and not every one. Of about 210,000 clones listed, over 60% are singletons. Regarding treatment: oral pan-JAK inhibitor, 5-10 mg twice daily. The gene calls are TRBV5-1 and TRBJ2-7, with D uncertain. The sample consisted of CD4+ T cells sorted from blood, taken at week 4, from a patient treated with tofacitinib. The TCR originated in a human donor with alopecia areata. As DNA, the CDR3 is TGCGCCAGCAGCTTGGGAGAATACTACGAGCAGTACTTC. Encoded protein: CASSLGEYYEQYF.